This T cell receptor beta chain originates from a study of CD8+ T cells in alopecia areata. Points from the study as a whole: Unlike in mice, where it was clearer, TCR sharing across patients was less clear, possibly HLA-related.

Following RNA extraction, reverse transcription yielded cDNA that acted as the sequencing template. TCRdb keeps only in-frame clones here, not all; method: immunoSEQ multiplex PCR. The repertoire consists of over 250,000 clones, none detected only once. Cell sorting was performed on pooled cutaneous lymph node cells with CD4, CD8alpha, NKG2D, NKG2ACE and other markers. This clone was detected a few times. Antigen specificity is unknown. Here the gene names and germline are mouse. The TCR was taken from a C3H/HeJ mouse with alopecia areata. For this strain, the MHC haplotype corresponds to H2-k. Material: CD4+ T cells sorted from a lymph node.

Here the CDR3 reads CTCSASGQGAETLYF. The CDR3 bases that were read are TGCACCTGCAGTGCCTCGGGACAGGGTGCAGAA. The chain employs TRBV1 and TRBJ2-3; 8 bases line up with TRBD1. The CDR3 extends 4 residues past the end of the read, so its final part is completed from the germline J gene. The CDR3 has 15 amino acids. The junction had 3 bases not matched to a gene; V was cut back by 3 bases and J by 1 base. The germline gives CDR1 NSQYPW, CDR2 LRSPGD (reference sequence).